One and the same sample provided the 9 T cell receptor beta chains below, sequenced in a study of T cell responses to AZD1222 COVID-19 vaccine. Produced via immunoSEQ multiplex PCR; TCRdb's table is partial and in-frame only. The sample consists of about 170,000 clones, roughly nine tenths of them appearing once. The material was peripheral blood, obtained on day 0 of AZD1222 vaccination. These receptors were collected from an adult in good health.

The rearrangement links TRBV7-6 to TRBJ2-7, with TRBD1 matching over 10 bases. The CDR3 has 15 amino acids. Trimming removed 5 bases from V and 4 bases from J; junction bases left unmatched: 8. Per the germline V gene, CDR1 is SGHVS and CDR2 is FNYEAQ. As DNA, the CDR3 is TGTGCCAGCAGCCTGGGACAGGGGCCACAATACGAGCAGTACTTC. Protein sequence: CASSLGQGPQYEQYF.

V gene TRBV14 combines with J gene TRBJ2-6; D unclear. This CDR3 is built from 13 residues. The germline gives CDR1 SGHDN, CDR2 FVKESK. Between the trimmed V and J ends, which lost 9 bases and 1 base, there was a span of 7 bases. CDR3: CASQTSGANVLTF. The CDR3 bases are TGTGCCAGTCAAACTTCTGGGGCCAACGTCCTGACTTTC.

This clone was counted once. The chain carries TRBV9 and TRBJ1-2; D is undetermined. The V gene's germline CDR1 is SGDLS and CDR2 YYNGEE. This CDR3 has 14 amino acids. V was cut by 0 bases and J by 2 bases, with 8 bases left in between. The CDR3 coding sequence is TGTGCCAGCAGCGTAGGTAGATTGAACTATGGCTACACCTTC. It encodes CASSVGRLNYGYTF.

V and J are TRBV18 and TRBJ1-1, with D hard to call. In germline, CDR1 is KGHSH, CDR2 LQKENI. Trimming took 4 bases from V and 1 from J, leaving 7 bases between them. The CDR3 length is 13 residues. The CDR3 loop reads CASSRAGNTEAFF. Here the CDR3 DNA reads TGTGCCAGCTCACGGGCGGGGAACACTGAAGCTTTCTTT.

The V gene is TRBV9, the J gene TRBJ1-2, with 8 bases fitting TRBD1. Germline CDR1 reads SGDLS; CDR2 reads YYNGEE. This CDR3 region has 15 residues. V lost 0 bases and J lost 5; bases outside the gene matches: 6. In DNA form, the CDR3 reads TGTGCCAGCAGCGTAGAAAACAGGGGGTCTTATGGCTACACCTTC. Translated: CASSVENRGSYGYTF.

As concerns this clone: One end of the junction is discordant with germline, which a read error may explain. This chain links TRBV11-2 with TRBJ2-7; the D gene is possibly TRBD1 (6 bases). In germline, CDR1 is SGHAT, CDR2 FQNNGV. CDR3 length: 13 amino acids. DNA for the CDR3: TGTGTCAGCAGCTTTGGGACAATCGACGAGCAGTACTTC. Its protein is CVSSFGTIDEQYF.

This sequence joins TRBV5-1 and TRBJ2-7, with D tentatively TRBD2 (7 bases). The CDR3 length is 15 residues. Trimming took off 4 bases at V and 2 bases at J, with 16 bases between the two ends. The germline V gene encodes CDR1 SGHRS and CDR2 YFSETQ. In DNA form, the CDR3 reads TGCGCCAGCAGCGGGGGGGCCGCGGGGCCCTACGAGCAGTACTTC. This encodes CASSGGAAGPYEQYF.

This chain connects TRBV11-2 to TRBJ1-5; the match to TRBD1 covers 10 bases. Germline V CDR1 and CDR2: SGHAT, FQNNGV. V was clipped by 5 bases and J by 7 bases; unmatched bases: 8. This CDR3 region has 15 residues. DNA of the CDR3: TGTGCCAGCAGCGCAGACAGGGGGCCTTTCCAGCCCCAGCATTTT. Protein product: CASSADRGPFQPQHF.

The genes are TRBV5-6 and TRBJ2-2; 7 bases agree with TRBD2. Germline V gene sequence: CDR1 SGHDT, CDR2 YYEEEE. This CDR3 comprises 15 residues. Trimming took 1 base from V and 2 from J; bases not matched to a gene: 2. CDR3 residues: CASSLPSGNTGELFF. The CDR3 DNA is TGTGCCAGCAGCTTGCCTAGCGGAAACACCGGGGAGCTGTTTTTT.